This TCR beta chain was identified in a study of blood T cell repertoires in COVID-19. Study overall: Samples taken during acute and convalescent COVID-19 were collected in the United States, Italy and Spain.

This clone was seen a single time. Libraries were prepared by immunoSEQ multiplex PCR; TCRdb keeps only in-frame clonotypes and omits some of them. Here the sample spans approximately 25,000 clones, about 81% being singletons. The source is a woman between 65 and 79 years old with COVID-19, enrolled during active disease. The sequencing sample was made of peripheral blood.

DNA of the CDR3: TGTGCCACCAGTGATTTAAGCCTGAGCTCCTACAATGAGCAGTTCTTC. Protein: CATSDLSLSSYNEQFF. V is TRBV24-1 and J is TRBJ2-1; D gene uncertain. The CDR3 length is 16 residues. Trimming pared 1 base from V and 0 bases from J, leaving 9 bases between. Germline loops: CDR1 KGHDR, CDR2 SFDVKD.